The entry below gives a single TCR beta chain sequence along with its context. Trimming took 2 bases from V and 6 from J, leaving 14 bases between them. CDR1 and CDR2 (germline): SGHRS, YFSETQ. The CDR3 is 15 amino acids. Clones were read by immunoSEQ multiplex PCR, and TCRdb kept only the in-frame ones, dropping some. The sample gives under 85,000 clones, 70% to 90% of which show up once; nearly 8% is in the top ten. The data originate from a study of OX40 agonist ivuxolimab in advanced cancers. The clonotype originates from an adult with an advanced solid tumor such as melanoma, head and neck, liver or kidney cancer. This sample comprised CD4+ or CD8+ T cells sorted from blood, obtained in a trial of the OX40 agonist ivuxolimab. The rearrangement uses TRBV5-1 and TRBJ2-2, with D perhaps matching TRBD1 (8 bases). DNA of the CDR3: TGCGCCAGCAGCTTTAACAGGGGGGGCCCCGGGGAGCTGTTTTTT. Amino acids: CASSFNRGGPGELFF.